This section outlines one T cell receptor beta chain sequence together with its context. Generated by immunoSEQ multiplex PCR, the TCRdb table keeps only in-frame clones and is missing some. The sample lists about 130,000 clones; 75% to 95% were seen once. The data stem from a study of OX40 agonist ivuxolimab in advanced cancers. At the level of the study: Patients received the agonistic anti-OX40 (CD134) antibody ivuxolimab. Therapy given before enrollment (anti-PD-1, anti-PD-L1 or anti-CTLA-4) was allowed, and 40% had some.

CDR1 is MDHEN and CDR2 is SYDVKM in the germline V gene. V was pared by 3 bases and J by 0 bases, with 15 bases between. This CDR3 is 17 amino acids long. The sequence was collected from an adult with an advanced solid tumor such as melanoma, head and neck, liver or kidney cancer. J is TRBJ2-4 and V is TRBV28, with D maybe TRBD1 (7 bases). Source: CD4+ or CD8+ T cells sorted from blood, taken in a trial of the OX40 agonist ivuxolimab. The CDR3, as DNA: TGTGCCAGCAGTTTGGGCTCAGGGGGGCTAGCCAAAAACATTCAGTACTTC. It translates to CASSLGSGGLAKNIQYF.